The clone carrying this TCR beta chain came up many times. This sample is drawn from a study of T cells in Graves' hyperthyroidism and ophthalmopathy. Patients were excluded for uncontrolled infection, other autoimmune disease, pregnancy or lactation. Clinical symptoms, serum thyroxine, TRAb, thyroid ultrasound and orbital computed tomography informed diagnoses. Germline V lookup: CDR1 MDHEN, CDR2 SYDVKM. This CDR3 region has 15 residues. The J segment lost 2 bases and the V segment lost 7 bases, leaving 6 bases of the junction unmatched. TCR beta CDR3 sequences were amplified from RNA transcripts. HTBI primers drove first-round RT-PCR of the TCR CDR3. TCRdb reprocessed the multiplex PCR reads via MiXCR and lists one record per CDR3 protein. The data hold 250,000 to 400,000 distinct CDR3 sequences, with roughly 13% observed a single time.

The gene calls are TRBV28 and TRBJ2-3; 10 bases align to TRBD2. Sequenced: blood. The receptor's source is a woman aged 40 to 55 with Graves' ophthalmopathy. The CDR3 reads CASTLLAGPTDTQYF. In nucleotides, the CDR3 is TGTGCCAGCACCCTACTAGCGGGACCCACAGATACGCAGTATTTT.